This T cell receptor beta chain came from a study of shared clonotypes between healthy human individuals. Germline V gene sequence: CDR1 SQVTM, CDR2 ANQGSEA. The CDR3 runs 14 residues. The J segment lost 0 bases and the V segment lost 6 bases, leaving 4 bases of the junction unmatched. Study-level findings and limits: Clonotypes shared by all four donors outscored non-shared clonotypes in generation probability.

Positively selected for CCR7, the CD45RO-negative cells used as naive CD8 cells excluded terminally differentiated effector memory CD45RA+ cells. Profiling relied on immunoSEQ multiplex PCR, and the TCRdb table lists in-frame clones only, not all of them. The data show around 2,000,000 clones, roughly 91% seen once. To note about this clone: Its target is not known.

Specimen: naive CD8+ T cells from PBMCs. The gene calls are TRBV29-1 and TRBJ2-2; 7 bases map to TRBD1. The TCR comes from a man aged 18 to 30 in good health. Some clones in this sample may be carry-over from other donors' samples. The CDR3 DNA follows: TGCAGCGTGGGGACAGTCGCGAACACCGGGGAGCTGTTTTTT. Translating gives CSVGTVANTGELFF.